This T cell receptor (beta chain) was recovered during a study of blood T cell repertoires in COVID-19. TCRdb's table, derived via immunoSEQ multiplex PCR, lists solely in-frame clones and lacks some. The data contain some 290,000 clones, roughly nine tenths of them singletons. Germline lookup yields CDR1 SGHRS and CDR2 YFSETQ. V lost 5 bases to trimming and J lost 4 bases, with 15 bases between them. The CDR3 spans 14 residues. The origin of this receptor is a woman in her thirties who had recovered from COVID-19. This chain joins TRBV5-1 and TRBJ1-1; possible D gene TRBD1, 6 bases. The sample comprised PBMCs or T cells enriched from blood (not recorded which). The DNA for the CDR3 is TGCGCCAGCAGATTAGGGGGTTCGAGCACTGAAGCTTTCTTT. As protein: CASRLGGSSTEAFF.